Described below is a single T cell receptor beta chain sequence and its context. This may be a read error, as it is one base from a much larger clone. The TCR beta CDR3 regions underwent amplification using RNA transcripts as the source. RT-PCR in the first round (using the HTBI primer set) targeted the TCR CDR3. TCRdb fed the multiplex PCR reads into MiXCR, producing one record per CDR3 protein. The sample has around 600,000 distinct CDR3 sequences, roughly 15% seen once. The record originates from a study of T cells in Graves' hyperthyroidism and ophthalmopathy. Looked up from germline, CDR1 is DFQATT and CDR2 is SNEGSKA (reference sequence). Trimming stripped 0 bases from V and 1 base from J, with 13 bases between. The CDR3 is 15 residues long.

Input material: blood. The rearrangement uses TRBV20-1 and TRBJ2-7, with D maybe TRBD1 (6 bases). The clonotype was recovered from a woman in her forties or fifties with Graves' ophthalmopathy. Here the CDR3 DNA reads TGCAGTGCTAGAGATAGGAGACAGGCATCCTACGAGCAGTACTTC. Its translation: CSARDRRQASYEQYF.